This TCR beta chain was identified during a study of shared clonotypes between healthy human individuals. Replicate PCRs run on sorted subsets employed approximately 0.2 ug DNA, tens of thousands of T cell genomes. Only in-frame clones appear in the TCRdb table, and some are missing; sequencing was by immunoSEQ multiplex PCR. The sample gives 2 million to 3 million clones, under 95% of which show up once; approximately 0.37% is in the top ten. A note on this clone: Antigen specificity is unknown.

Study-wide results and limits: At large depth, rarefaction still showed sorted-subset sequencing to be incomplete.

The V segment lost 5 bases and the J segment 8 bases; nucleotides outside the gene matches: 8. The CDR3 is 14 residues long. CDR1 and CDR2 from the germline V gene are SGHRS and YFSETQ. The rearrangement uses TRBV5-1 and TRBJ2-1, with 9 bases matching TRBD2. The sample comprised naive CD4+ T cells from PBMCs. Subset defined: CD45RA+ positively selected. This TCR came from a man aged 18 to 29 in good health. Some clones in this sample may be carry-over from other donors' samples. CDR3 sequence: CASRTLAGWYEQFF. In DNA, the CDR3 is TGCGCCAGCAGGACTCTAGCGGGATGGTATGAGCAGTTCTTC. The variable domain in full, completed from reference TRBV5-1 and TRBJ2-1, reads KAGVTQTPRYLIKTRGQQVTLSCSPISGHRSVSWYQQTPGQGLQFLFEYFSETQRNKGNFPGRFSGRQFSNSRSEMNVSTLELGDSALYLCASRTLAGWYEQFFGPGTRLTVL.